This T cell receptor (beta chain) is drawn from a study of blood T cell repertoires in COVID-19. Germline values: CDR1 LNHDA, CDR2 SQIVND (reference sequence). The V segment lost 5 bases and the J segment 3 bases; nucleotides outside the gene matches: 7. The CDR3 is 16 amino acids. TCRdb keeps only in-frame clones here, not all; method: immunoSEQ multiplex PCR. The data hold 250,000 to 350,000 clones, with roughly 90% observed a single time. V usage is TRBV19 and J usage is TRBJ2-1; 10 nucleotides align to TRBD2. Specimen: peripheral blood. This sequence was found in a woman aged 60-75 years with acute or convalescent COVID-19. The CDR3 sequence is CASSSGLAGVYNEQFF. CDR3 DNA: TGTGCCAGTAGTTCGGGGCTAGCGGGAGTCTACAATGAGCAGTTCTTC.